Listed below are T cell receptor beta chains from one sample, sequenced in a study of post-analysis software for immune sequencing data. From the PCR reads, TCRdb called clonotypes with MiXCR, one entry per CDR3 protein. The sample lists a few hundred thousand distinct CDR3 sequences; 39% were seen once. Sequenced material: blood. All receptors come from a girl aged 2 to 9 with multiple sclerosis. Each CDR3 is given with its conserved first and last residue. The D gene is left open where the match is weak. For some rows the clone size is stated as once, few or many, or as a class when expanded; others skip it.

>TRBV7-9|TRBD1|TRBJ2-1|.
CASSPRGLDEQFF
TGTGCCAGCAGTCCGAGGGGGCTCGATGAGCAGTTCTTC
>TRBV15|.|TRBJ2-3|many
CATSRDIAWGTDTQYF
TGTGCCACCAGCAGAGATATCGCCTGGGGCACAGATACGCAGTATTTT
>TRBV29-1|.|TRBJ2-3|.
CSAWVSDTQYF
TGCAGCGCATGGGTTTCCGATACGCAGTATTTT
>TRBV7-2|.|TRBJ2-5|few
CASSPTLGGPYQETQYF
TGTGCCAGCAGCCCGACCCTCGGGGGGCCTTACCAAGAGACCCAGTACTTC
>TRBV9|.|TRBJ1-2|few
CASRAQTAMNYGYTF
TGTGCCAGCAGAGCTCAGACGGCCATGAACTATGGCTACACCTTC
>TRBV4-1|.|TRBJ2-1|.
CASSQAVGEQFF
TGCGCCAGCAGCCAAGCCGTCGGGGAGCAGTTCTTC
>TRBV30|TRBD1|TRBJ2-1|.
CAWSEGAVNEQFF
TGTGCCTGGAGTGAGGGGGCCGTCAATGAGCAGTTCTTC
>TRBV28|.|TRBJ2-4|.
CASSFVSGRGKTKNIQYF
TGTGCCAGCAGTTTTGTCTCGGGGCGCGGGAAAACCAAAAACATTCAGTACTTC
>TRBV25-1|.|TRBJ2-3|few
CASSALWRDTQYF
TGTGCCAGCAGTGCTCTTTGGAGAGATACGCAGTATTTT
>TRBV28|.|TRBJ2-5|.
CASSFASTETQYF
TGTGCCAGCAGTTTTGCTAGCACCGAGACCCAGTACTTC
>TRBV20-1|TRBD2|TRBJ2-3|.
CSAIIRRAGGLTQYF
TGCAGTGCTATCATTAGGAGAGCGGGGGGGCTAACGCAGTATTTT
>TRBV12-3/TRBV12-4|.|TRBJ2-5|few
CASSEQGVLGETQYF
TGTGCCAGCAGTGAACAGGGCGTTTTAGGGGAGACCCAGTACTTC
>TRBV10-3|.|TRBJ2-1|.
CAISESTGAGNEQFF
TGTGCCATCAGTGAGTCCACGGGAGCAGGTAATGAGCAGTTCTTC
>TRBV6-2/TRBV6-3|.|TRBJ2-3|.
CASSYSSTGAGPVPPTDTQYF
TGTGCCAGCAGTTACTCAAGTACAGGGGCGGGGCCGGTCCCCCCCACAGATACGCAGTATTTT
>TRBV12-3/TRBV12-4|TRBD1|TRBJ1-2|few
CASSTDRGIYGYTF
TGTGCCAGCAGCACGGACAGGGGGATCTATGGCTACACCTTC
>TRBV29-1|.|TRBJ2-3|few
CSIWLDTQYF
TGCAGCATTTGGTTAGATACGCAGTATTTT
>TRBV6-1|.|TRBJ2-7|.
CASSEARTPIYEQYF
TGTGCCAGCAGTGAAGCCCGGACGCCTATCTACGAGCAGTACTTC
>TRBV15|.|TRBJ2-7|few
CATSRTTTYTSYEQYF
TGTGCCACCAGCAGAACCACTACGTATACTTCCTACGAGCAGTACTTC
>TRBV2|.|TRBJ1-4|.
CASSEQGTNEKLFF
TGTGCCAGCAGTGAACAGGGAACTAATGAAAAACTGTTTTTT
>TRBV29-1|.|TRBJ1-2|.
CSGVREVGGYTF
TGCAGCGGCGTCAGGGAGGTGGGTGGCTACACCTTC
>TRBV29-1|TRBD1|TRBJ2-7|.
CSVVGQGVHEQYF
TGCAGCGTTGTCGGCCAGGGGGTTCACGAGCAGTACTTC
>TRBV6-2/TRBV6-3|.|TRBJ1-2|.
CASSQQGGHTF
TGTGCCAGCAGTCAACAGGGAGGCCACACCTTC
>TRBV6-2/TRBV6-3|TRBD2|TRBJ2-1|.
CASREGGTSLSEQFF
TGTGCCAGCAGAGAGGGGGGGACTAGCCTCTCTGAGCAGTTCTTC
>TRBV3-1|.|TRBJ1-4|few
CASSHRLATNEKLFF
TGTGCCAGCAGCCATCGACTTGCAACCAATGAAAAACTGTTTTTT
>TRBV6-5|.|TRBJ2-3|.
CASSYSSPTDTQYF
TGTGCCAGCAGCTACTCAAGCCCCACAGATACGCAGTATTTT
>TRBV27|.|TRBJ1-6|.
CASSFDEMQSPLHF
TGTGCCAGCAGTTTCGACGAGATGCAATCACCCCTCCACTTT
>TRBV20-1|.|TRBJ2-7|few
CSVRTTRVVYEQYF
TGCAGTGTTCGGACTACCCGGGTAGTCTACGAGCAGTACTTC
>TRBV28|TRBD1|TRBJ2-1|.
CASSLPDRGRWNEQFF
TGTGCCAGCAGTTTACCGGACAGGGGGCGTTGGAATGAGCAGTTCTTC
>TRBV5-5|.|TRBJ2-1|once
CASSLLLGYNEQFF
TGTGCCAGCAGCTTGTTGCTTGGCTACAATGAGCAGTTCTTC
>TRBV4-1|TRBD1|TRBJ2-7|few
CASSQTRGQGAYF
TGCGCCAGCAGCCAAACCAGGGGGCAGGGGGCGTACTTC
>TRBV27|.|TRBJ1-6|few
CASSLMGGSSPLHF
TGTGCCAGCAGTTTAATGGGTGGTAGTTCACCCCTCCACTTT
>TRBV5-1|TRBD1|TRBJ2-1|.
CASMDRVNEQFF
TGCGCCAGCATGGACAGGGTAAATGAGCAGTTCTTC
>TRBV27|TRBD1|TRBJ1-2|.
CASSLFGTGQRGGYTF
TGTGCCAGCAGTCTCTTCGGGACAGGGCAGCGTGGTGGCTACACCTTC
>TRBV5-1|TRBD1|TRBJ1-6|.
CASSSGQGKNSPLHF
TGCGCCAGCAGCTCGGGACAGGGCAAGAATTCACCCCTCCACTTT
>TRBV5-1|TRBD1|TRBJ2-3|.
CASSFGQGAKDTQYF
TGCGCCAGCAGCTTCGGACAGGGGGCTAAAGATACGCAGTATTTT
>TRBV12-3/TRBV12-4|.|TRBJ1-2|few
CASRLGGNGYTF
TGTGCCAGCAGGCTGGGAGGGAATGGCTACACCTTC
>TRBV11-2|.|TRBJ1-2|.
CASSLDGRPGLGVSGYTF
TGTGCCAGCAGCTTAGATGGGCGACCGGGACTGGGTGTGAGTGGCTACACCTTC
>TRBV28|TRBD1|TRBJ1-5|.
CASSFVTYRDRSYSNQPQHF
TGTGCCAGCAGTTTTGTTACGTACCGGGACAGATCCTATAGCAATCAGCCCCAGCATTTT
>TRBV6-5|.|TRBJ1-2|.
CASSYVADYGYTF
TGTGCCAGCAGTTACGTAGCTGACTATGGCTACACCTTC
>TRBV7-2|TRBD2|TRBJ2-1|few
CASSLGAGGHNEQFF
TGTGCCAGCAGCCTAGGCGCGGGGGGACACAATGAGCAGTTCTTC
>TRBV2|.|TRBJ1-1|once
CASSAGFPAFF
TGTGCCAGCAGCGCAGGGTTTCCAGCTTTCTTT